Presented here are 26 T cell receptor beta chains from one specimen sequenced in a study of T cell repertoires in cytomegalovirus infection. In TCRdb, the reads were re-called with MiXCR into one record per CDR3 protein. The sample lists roughly 230,000 distinct CDR3 sequences; approximately 15% were seen once. Sequenced input: CD8+ T cells from PBMCs. These receptors all come from a human donor in good health (CMV status not recorded). Some clones in this sample may be carry-over from other donors' samples.

This chain uses TRBV29-1 with TRBJ1-1; D remains unclear. This CDR3 region has 11 residues. The V and J ends lost 8 bases and 0 bases respectively, with 7 bases between them. Germline CDR1 SQVTM, CDR2 ANQGSEA. The CDR3 DNA sequence: TGCAGCTCTCAGCTGAACACTGAAGCTTTCTTT. It codes for CSSQLNTEAFF. Variable domain in full (rest from reference TRBV29-1 and TRBJ1-1): SAVISQKPSRDICQRGTSLTIQCQVDSQVTMMFWYRQQPGQSLTLIATANQGSEATYESGFVIDKFPISRPNLTFSTLTVSNMSPEDSSIYLCSSQLNTEAFFGQGTRLTVV.

This chain uses TRBV11-2 with TRBJ2-5, with 8 positions matching TRBD2. The ends lost 4 bases at V and 5 bases at J; junction bases unmatched: 12. CDR1 and CDR2 from the germline V gene are SGHAT and FQNNGV. This CDR3 has 16 amino acids. CDR3 sequence (DNA): TGTGCCAGCAGCTCGGTTCTGTCGGGGGGGCTTGAGACCCAGTACTTC. Protein sequence: CASSSVLSGGLETQYF.

There are a few counts of this clonotype. The V and J genes are TRBV24-1 and TRBJ2-1, with TRBD2 matching 8 bases. Germline-derived CDR1 and CDR2 are KGHDR and SFDVKD. The length of the CDR3 is 17 residues. Trimming removed 3 bases from V and 1 base from J; junction bases left unmatched: 7. The CDR3 bases are TGTGCCACCAGTGATCCCTTGGCGGGGGGATCCTACAATGAGCAGTTCTTC. Its translation: CATSDPLAGGSYNEQFF.

This clonotype was detected ten times or more. This chain uses TRBV11-3 with TRBJ2-3; D perhaps matches TRBD2 (5 bases). This CDR3 contains 16 residues. V was trimmed by 4 bases and J by 0 bases, leaving 14 bases between them. Germline V CDR1 and CDR2: SGHNT, YENEEA. The CDR3 loop is CASSSEDGSSTDTQYF. Here the CDR3 DNA reads TGTGCCAGCAGCTCGGAGGACGGATCTAGCACAGATACGCAGTATTTT.

This clonotype was detected many times. V and J are TRBV7-2 and TRBJ2-5; 7 bases fit TRBD2. This CDR3 has 16 amino acids. Germline loops: CDR1 SGHTA, CDR2 FQGNSA. V lost 5 bases to trimming and J lost 2 bases; unmatched junction nucleotides: 11. DNA for the CDR3: TGTGCCAGCAGCCGCGTGGGCGGGGGATATCAAGAGACCCAGTACTTC. Translation gives CASSRVGGGYQETQYF.

This clonotype occurred many times. The chain links TRBV7-8 to TRBJ2-7; 9 positions match TRBD2. CDR1 is SGHVS and CDR2 is FQNEAQ in the germline V gene. CDR3 size: 14 residues. Germline trimming cut 5 bases from V and 3 bases from J; bases unmatched to any gene: 5. The CDR3 reads CASSPAGGGYEQYF. The CDR3 DNA is TGTGCCAGCAGCCCAGCGGGGGGAGGCTACGAGCAGTACTTC.

This clonotype showed up just a few times. This chain connects TRBV5-5 to TRBJ1-1, with unresolved D. V lost 0 bases and J 6 bases, leaving 9 bases between the germline ends. This CDR3 spans 13 amino acids. Per germline, CDR1 SGHKS and CDR2 YYEKEE (reference sequence). In DNA form, the CDR3 reads TGTGCCAGCAGCTTGGACGGTTTCGCTGAAGCTTTCTTT. The encoded protein is CASSLDGFAEAFF.

The chain uses TRBV12-5 and TRBJ1-1; TRBD1 matches 11 bases. The CDR3 spans 15 residues. Per the germline V gene, CDR1 is LGHNT and CDR2 is FRNRAP. Trimming cost V 2 bases and J 4 bases; bases outside gene matches: 3. The CDR3 nucleotides read TGTGCTAGTGGTTTGACGGGGACAGGGGGCACTGAAGCTTTCTTT. Protein sequence: CASGLTGTGGTEAFF.

V gene TRBV7-9 combines with J gene TRBJ1-5; D remains unclear. The CDR3 length is 14 residues. Looked up from germline, CDR1 is SEHNR and CDR2 is FQNEAQ (reference sequence). V was clipped by 7 bases and J by 4 bases, with 14 bases between them. DNA of the CDR3: TGTGCCAGCACCACCGGTGCGGGAAATCAGCCCCAGCATTTT. It is translated as CASTTGAGNQPQHF.

This clonotype came up many times. This sequence joins TRBV27 and TRBJ1-2; a weak D match, TRBD1 (6 bases). CDR3 length equals 13 residues. Trimming shortened V by 8 bases and J by 4 bases, and 14 bases separated the two germline ends. Germline V gene sequence: CDR1 MNHEY, CDR2 SMNVEV (reference sequence). Written as DNA, the CDR3 is TGTGCCAGCGGACCAGGGGTTTCCTATGGCTACACCTTC. Protein product: CASGPGVSYGYTF.

This sequence joins TRBV5-3 and TRBJ2-7; 7 nucleotides agree with TRBD1. TRBV5-3 is treated as an ORF (open reading frame) with a function not yet certain. Losses at the gene ends were 8 bases for V and 3 bases for J; bases not matched to a gene: 5. This CDR3 has 12 amino acids. The CDR3 nucleotides are TGTGCCAGCAGCGACAGGGACTACGAGCAGTACTTC. It codes for CASSDRDYEQYF.

Ten or more counts support this clonotype. The rearrangement uses TRBV4-2 and TRBJ2-1, with TRBD2 matching 7 bases. V lost 4 bases and J lost 4; bases outside the gene matches: 7. The germline V gene has CDR1 LGHNA and CDR2 YNFKEQ. The CDR3 is made up of 15 amino acids. The CDR3 DNA sequence: TGTGCCAGCAGCCGAGAAGCGGGATATTACAATGAGCAGTTCTTC. It translates to CASSREAGYYNEQFF.

There are many counts of this clonotype. This chain joins TRBV11-2 and TRBJ2-5, with D perhaps TRBD1 or TRBD2 (5 bases each). Between the trimmed V and J ends, which lost 5 bases and 5 bases, there was a span of 15 bases. CDR1 and CDR2 from the germline V gene are SGHAT and FQNNGV. This CDR3 is 14 amino acids long. This CDR3 reads CASSRPGTWETQYF. The CDR3 DNA reads TGTGCCAGCAGCCGCCCAGGGACGTGGGAGACCCAGTACTTC. Full variable domain (outside the CDR3, taken from reference TRBV11-2 and TRBJ2-5): EAGVAQSPRYKIIEKRQSVAFWCNPISGHATLYWYQQILGQGPKLLIQFQNNGVVDDSQLPKDRFSAERLKGVDSTLKIQPAKLEDSAVYLCASSRPGTWETQYFGPGTRLLVL.

This clonotype was counted a few times. J is TRBJ2-1 and V is TRBV5-6; TRBD2 matches at 14 bases. V lost 3 bases to trimming and J lost 10 bases; unmatched junction nucleotides: 15. This CDR3 is built from 18 residues. CDR1 and CDR2 (germline): SGHDT, YYEEEE. CDR3 nucleotide sequence: TGTGCCAGCAGCTGGATTTTTCAGACTAGCGGGGGGGCAGGAGAGCAGTTCTTC. It encodes CASSWIFQTSGGAGEQFF.

By its share, this clonotype is medium-sized (0.01 to 0.1%). V usage is TRBV6-5 and J usage is TRBJ1-3; D not certain. V was clipped by 0 bases and J by 0 bases, with 15 bases between them. The CDR3 has 18 residues. The germline CDR1 and CDR2 sequences are MNHEY and SVGAGI. This CDR3 reads CASSYSRSQEHSGNTIYF. The DNA of the CDR3 is TGTGCCAGCAGTTACTCAAGGTCCCAGGAACACTCTGGAAACACCATATATTTT.

This clonotype appeared a few times. The CDR3 spells CASRQGPTRDNEQFF. The DNA for the CDR3 is TGTGCCAGCAGACAAGGACCAACGAGGGACAATGAGCAGTTCTTC. V usage is TRBV5-6 and J usage is TRBJ2-1; D possibly corresponds to TRBD2 (5 bases). The CDR3 is made up of 15 amino acids. V lost 5 bases, J lost 5 bases, and 17 bases lay in between. Germline CDR1 SGHDT, CDR2 YYEEEE.

The chain carries TRBV29-1 and TRBJ2-1; no clear D gene. From germline, CDR1 is SQVTM and CDR2 ANQGSEA. With 3 bases removed from V and 6 bases from J, the gap between germline ends came to 6 bases. The CDR3 totals 11 residues. CDR3 loop: CSVDLGNEQFF. The CDR3 nucleotides read TGCAGCGTTGACTTAGGCAATGAGCAGTTCTTC.

This chain uses TRBV4-1 with TRBJ2-1, with D unresolved. Trimming removed 0 bases at V and 6 bases at J, with 18 bases between. CDR3 length: 17 residues. Germline CDR1 MGHRA, CDR2 YSYEKL. The CDR3 DNA reads as TGCGCCAGCAGCCAAGATCGAGGTGGCAGGCGGACCAATGAGCAGTTCTTC. Amino acid sequence: CASSQDRGGRRTNEQFF.

The rearrangement uses TRBV5-4 and TRBJ1-5; TRBD1 is a possible D gene (6 bases). The germline V and J ends were trimmed by 3 bases and 5 bases, with 9 bases remaining between them. From germline, CDR1 is SGHNT and CDR2 YYREEE (reference sequence). CDR3 size: 13 residues. The chain's CDR3 is CASSSEGDQPQHF. CDR3 bases: TGTGCCAGCAGCTCGGAGGGGGATCAGCCCCAGCATTTT.

This clonotype was counted many times. The CDR3 region is CASSLVRIGGEEQYF. The CDR3 nucleotides read TGTGCCAGCAGTTTAGTCAGGATTGGGGGAGAGGAGCAGTACTTC. The V gene is TRBV28, the J gene TRBJ2-7, with D perhaps assigned TRBD1 or TRBD2 (5 bases each). Trimming took off 2 bases at V and 7 bases at J, with 18 bases between the two ends. Germline CDR1 MDHEN, CDR2 SYDVKM. This CDR3 is 15 amino acids long.

The sample holds many counts of this clonotype. V and J are TRBV28 and TRBJ1-4, with a possible D match to TRBD1 (5 bases). This CDR3 contains 14 residues. Germline assignment: CDR1 MDHEN and CDR2 SYDVKM. Trimming shortened V by 2 bases and J by 8 bases, and 12 bases separated the two germline ends. The CDR3 DNA sequence: TGTGCCAGCAGTTTAGGACGGGGACGGGAAAAACTGTTTTTT. This translates into CASSLGRGREKLFF. Filled out from reference TRBV28 and TRBJ1-4, the complete variable domain reads DVKVTQSSRYLVKRTGEKVFLECVQDMDHENMFWYRQDPGLGLRLIYFSYDVKMKEKGDIPEGYSVSREKKERFSLILESASTNQTSMYLCASSLGRGREKLFFGSGTQLSVL.

This clonotype appeared many times. CDR3 coding DNA: TGCGCCAGCAGCCAGGTACAGGGGGATAATCAGCCCCAGCATTTT. Its protein is CASSQVQGDNQPQHF. V gene TRBV4-1 combines with J gene TRBJ1-5, with 8 bases fitting TRBD1. V lost 3 bases, J lost 4 bases, and 5 bases stayed unmatched. Germline assignment: CDR1 MGHRA and CDR2 YSYEKL. The CDR3 is made up of 15 amino acids.

This clonotype came up many times. V gene TRBV7-8 combines with J gene TRBJ1-1; TRBD1 agrees at 9 bases. The length of the CDR3 is 14 residues. With 2 bases clipped from V and 5 bases from J, the junction kept 3 bases outside the gene matches. The germline V gene has CDR1 SGHVS and CDR2 FQNEAQ. CDR3: CASSLWGTGTEAFF. As DNA, the CDR3 is TGTGCCAGCAGCTTATGGGGGACAGGGACTGAAGCTTTCTTT.

V gene TRBV5-1 combines with J gene TRBJ2-1; 7 nucleotides agree with TRBD2. Germline V gene lookup returns CDR1 SGHRS and CDR2 YFSETQ. This CDR3 spans 16 amino acids. The ends lost 4 bases at V and 8 bases at J; junction bases unmatched: 15. The CDR3 nucleotides read TGCGCCAGCAGCCCGTCTCGTGGACTAGGGATGGATGAGCAGTTCTTC. Translated: CASSPSRGLGMDEQFF.

The V and J genes are TRBV6-2 or TRBV6-3 and TRBJ1-5; 7 nucleotides match TRBD1. Unmatched junction bases numbered 6, after V lost 7 bases and J lost 3 bases. The CDR3 spans 14 residues. Germline values: CDR1 MNHEY, CDR2 SVGEGT. DNA of the CDR3: TGTGCCAGCAAACGGGACAGCTTCAATCAGCCCCAGCATTTT. Translated, it gives CASKRDSFNQPQHF.

This clonotype showed up many times. The chain carries TRBV7-2 and TRBJ2-1, with D unclear. The V gene's germline CDR1 is SGHTA and CDR2 FQGNSA. The CDR3 has 14 residues. V lost 5 bases and J 10 bases, leaving 18 bases between the germline ends. The DNA for the CDR3 is TGTGCCAGCAGCGAATCTGCTTTATTACAAGAGCAGTTCTTC. It translates to CASSESALLQEQFF.